The clone carrying this T cell receptor (beta chain) was observed a few times. Its antigen is not known. These data are taken from a study of T cells after yellow fever vaccination. Whole-study results and caveats: Although most clonotypes did not, a small share appeared in both CD4 and CD8 compartments. Clones from primary vaccination mostly reappeared after the booster (over 95% CD4, around 90% CD8).

Between the trimmed V and J ends, which lost 2 bases and 7 bases, there was a span of 12 bases. Germline V gene sequence: CDR1 SGHNT, CDR2 YYREEE (reference sequence). The CDR3 loop spans 13 amino acids. One entry per CDR3 protein, called by TCRdb with MiXCR from the 5' RACE reads. The sample lists 200,000 to 300,000 distinct CDR3 sequences; 10% to 15% were seen once. The clonotype was recovered from a man under 40 who received the YFV17D yellow fever vaccine. Sequencing was performed on CD4+ T cells sorted from PBMCs, taken 45 days after the yellow fever booster vaccination. The genes are TRBV5-4 and TRBJ2-5; a weak D match, TRBD2 (5 bases). CDR3: CASSLEGIRTQYF. CDR3 DNA sequence: TGTGCCAGCAGCTTAGAGGGAATTAGGACCCAGTACTTC.